The 18 T cell receptor beta chains given below trace back to one sample, sequenced in a study of cytomegalovirus exposure and HLA in healthy donors. Vbeta (60) and Jbeta (13) primers were used in the PCR. Assay: immunoSEQ multiplex PCR; the TCRdb copy retains only in-frame clones and omits some. The sample lists some 140,000 clones, roughly three quarters seen once, with over 2% in the top ten. The sequencing input was PBMCs. These TCRs come from a man aged 30 to 45 in good health and CMV-seronegative.

This chain joins TRBV7-2 and TRBJ1-3; D may be TRBD1 (5 bases). The CDR3 extends over 13 amino acids. The germline gives CDR1 SGHTA, CDR2 FQGNSA. V lost 8 bases to trimming and J lost 0 bases, with 8 bases between them. The CDR3, as DNA: TGTGCCAGCGGGGACTACTCTGGAAACACCATATATTTT. Translation gives CASGDYSGNTIYF.

The CDR3 DNA sequence: TGTGCCAGCAGCCTCGGACAGGGACTCCAAGAGACCCAGTACTTC. As protein: CASSLGQGLQETQYF. The rearrangement links TRBV7-9 to TRBJ2-5, with 8 bases that match TRBD1. Losses at the gene ends were 5 bases for V and 1 base for J; bases not matched to a gene: 6. CDR1 SEHNR and CDR2 FQNEAQ come from the germline V gene (reference sequence). This CDR3 is built from 15 residues.

The genes are TRBV6-5 and TRBJ1-4; D is unclear. V lost 6 bases, J lost 1 base, and 9 bases lay in between. This CDR3 has 14 residues. Germline-derived CDR1 and CDR2 are MNHEY and SVGAGI. CDR3 coding DNA: TGTGCCAGCAGACGACACGGAACTAATGAAAAACTGTTTTTT. This translates into CASRRHGTNEKLFF.

V and J are TRBV13 and TRBJ2-7, with D perhaps matching TRBD2 (5 bases). Germline CDR1 PRHDT, CDR2 FYEKMQ (reference sequence). The CDR3 is 14 residues long. Trimming removed 0 bases at V and 6 bases at J, with 12 bases between. The chain's CDR3 is CASSLGTTSSEQYF. CDR3 DNA: TGTGCCAGCAGCTTAGGCACTACTAGTAGCGAGCAGTACTTC.

The sample holds a few counts of this clone. This chain uses TRBV5-1 with TRBJ2-6; D may be TRBD1 (6 bases). The CDR3 loop spans 16 amino acids. Germline V CDR1 and CDR2: SGHRS, YFSETQ. With 4 bases removed from V and 4 bases from J, the gap between germline ends came to 15 bases. CDR3 nucleotides: TGCGCCAGCAGCAGAAGCACAGGGTCCGGGGCCAACGTCCTGACTTTC. This translates into CASSRSTGSGANVLTF.

The J gene is TRBJ2-3, the V gene TRBV28; 8 bases are shared with TRBD2. V gave up 8 bases and J gave up 4 bases; unmatched junction bases: 11. Germline CDR1 reads MDHEN; CDR2 reads SYDVKM. The CDR3 runs 15 residues. The CDR3 region is CASSPAGVQSDTQYF. CDR3 in DNA: TGTGCCAGCTCTCCAGCGGGAGTTCAGTCAGATACGCAGTATTTT.

This clone was detected only a few times. The chain couples TRBV21-1 to TRBJ1-6. TRBV21-1 is designated a pseudogene. CDR3 length equals 17 residues. The CDR3 DNA reads as TGTGCCAGCAGCAAATGGTGGCGGGGGAACAGTAATTCACCCCTCCACTTT. This encodes CASSKWWRGNSNSPLHF.

V is TRBV28 and J is TRBJ2-5; 11 bases align to TRBD2. Germline V gene data show CDR1 as MDHEN and CDR2 as SYDVKM. This CDR3 is built from 13 residues. V trimming: 7 bases; J trimming: 6 bases; junction bases outside the gene matches: 4. DNA of the CDR3: TGTGCCAGCAAGCTAGCGGGAGGAAAGACCCAGTACTTC. Translated, it gives CASKLAGGKTQYF.

The chain links TRBV19 to TRBJ1-2; tentative D call: TRBD1 (6 bases). V lost 6 bases to trimming and J lost 6 bases, with 14 bases between them. In germline, CDR1 is LNHDA, CDR2 SQIVND (reference sequence). The CDR3 has 13 residues. The CDR3 is CASRAGTRDGYTF. Written as DNA, the CDR3 is TGTGCCAGTAGGGCTGGGACAAGAGATGGCTACACCTTC. Combining the CDR3 with reference TRBV19 and TRBJ1-2 gives the whole variable domain DGGITQSPKYLFRKEGQNVTLSCEQNLNHDAMYWYRQDPGQGLRLIYYSQIVNDFQKGDIAEGYSVSREKKESFPLTVTSAQKNPTAFYLCASRAGTRDGYTFGSGTRLTVV.

V and J are TRBV15 and TRBJ2-7; 8 bases align to TRBD1. The length of the CDR3 is 16 residues. Germline V gene data show CDR1 as LNHNV and CDR2 as YYDKDF (reference sequence). V was pared by 1 base and J by 3 bases, with 8 bases of the junction left unmatched. CDR3 in DNA: TGTGCCACCAGCAGAGGCCTGAACAGGGGGGACTACGAGCAGTACTTC. Its translation: CATSRGLNRGDYEQYF.

This clone was recorded once. V and J are TRBV10-2 and TRBJ2-1; TRBD2 agrees at 7 bases. The length of the CDR3 is 13 residues. V lost 8 bases to trimming and J lost 2 bases; unmatched junction nucleotides: 3. Per germline, CDR1 WSHSY and CDR2 SAAADI. The CDR3 loop is CASGAGAYNEQFF. Here the CDR3 DNA reads TGCGCCAGCGGGGCGGGGGCCTACAATGAGCAGTTCTTC.

V gene TRBV6-5 combines with J gene TRBJ1-2; D uncertain. The CDR3 is 15 amino acids. Trimming removed 0 bases at V and 6 bases at J, with 14 bases between. Germline CDR1 is MNHEY and CDR2 is SVGAGI. The CDR3: CASSYSAGMVHGYTF. The CDR3 DNA sequence: TGTGCCAGCAGTTACTCGGCGGGTATGGTACATGGCTACACCTTC.

The rearrangement joins TRBV30 to TRBJ2-1; 8 bases are shared with TRBD1. Germline assignment: CDR1 GTSNPN and CDR2 SVGIG (reference sequence). This CDR3 is built from 18 residues. After removal of 1 base from V and 4 bases from J, the junction contained 15 bases not matched to a gene. CDR3 protein: CAWSGFGQGPGPYNEQFF. The CDR3 DNA reads as TGTGCCTGGAGTGGGTTCGGACAGGGACCAGGACCTTACAATGAGCAGTTCTTC.

The V gene is TRBV7-2, the J gene TRBJ1-2; D is uncertain. CDR1 and CDR2 (germline): SGHTA, FQGNSA. Trimming took off 5 bases at V and 0 bases at J, with 16 bases between the two ends. CDR3 length equals 16 residues. As DNA, the CDR3 is TGTGCCAGCAGCCCCTCCTCGGGAGAAACTAACTATGGCTACACCTTC. This gives the protein CASSPSSGETNYGYTF.

This rearrangement joins TRBV2 to TRBJ2-7; D not certain. The CDR3 length is 13 residues. The V gene's germline CDR1 is SNHLY and CDR2 FYNNEI. V was pared by 4 bases and J by 4 bases, with 11 bases between. The CDR3: CASSANSIYEQYF. The CDR3 DNA follows: TGTGCCAGCAGTGCTAACAGCATATACGAGCAGTACTTC.

This chain connects TRBV7-2 to TRBJ1-1, with D possibly TRBD1 on 6 matching bases. Germline assignment: CDR1 SGHTA and CDR2 FQGNSA. The ends were cut back, 6 bases at V and 10 bases at J, with 12 bases in the middle. The CDR3 has 11 residues. The CDR3: CASREGGLAFF. The CDR3 DNA is TGTGCCAGCAGGGAAGGGGGTCTAGCTTTCTTT. Variable domain in full (rest from reference TRBV7-2 and TRBJ1-1): GAGVSQSPSNKVTEKGKDVELRCDPISGHTALYWYRQSLGQGLEFLIYFQGNSAPDKSGLPSDRFSAERTGGSVSTLTIQRTQQEDSAVYLCASREGGLAFFGQGTRLTVV.

The rearrangement uses TRBV28 and TRBJ2-7; TRBD2 might be the D (5 bases). The CDR3 has 15 residues. Germline V gives CDR1 MDHEN, CDR2 SYDVKM. V was trimmed by 5 bases and J by 0 bases, leaving 14 bases between them. CDR3 bases: TGTGCCAGCAGTGTTCCCATTCGGGACTCCTACGAGCAGTACTTC. Protein product: CASSVPIRDSYEQYF. The complete variable domain, with remaining parts taken from reference TRBV28 and TRBJ2-7, reads DVKVTQSSRYLVKRTGEKVFLECVQDMDHENMFWYRQDPGLGLRLIYFSYDVKMKEKGDIPEGYSVSREKKERFSLILESASTNQTSMYLCASSVPIRDSYEQYFGPGTRLTVT.

V gene TRBV7-2 combines with J gene TRBJ1-3, with D possibly TRBD1 on 6 matching bases. Germline loops: CDR1 SGHTA, CDR2 FQGNSA. V was shortened by 1 base and J by 4 bases, with 8 bases between the two germline ends. CDR3 length equals 14 residues. CDR3 in DNA: TGTGCCAGCAGCTTAGGGGGGCCCGGAAACACCATATATTTT. It is translated as CASSLGGPGNTIYF.